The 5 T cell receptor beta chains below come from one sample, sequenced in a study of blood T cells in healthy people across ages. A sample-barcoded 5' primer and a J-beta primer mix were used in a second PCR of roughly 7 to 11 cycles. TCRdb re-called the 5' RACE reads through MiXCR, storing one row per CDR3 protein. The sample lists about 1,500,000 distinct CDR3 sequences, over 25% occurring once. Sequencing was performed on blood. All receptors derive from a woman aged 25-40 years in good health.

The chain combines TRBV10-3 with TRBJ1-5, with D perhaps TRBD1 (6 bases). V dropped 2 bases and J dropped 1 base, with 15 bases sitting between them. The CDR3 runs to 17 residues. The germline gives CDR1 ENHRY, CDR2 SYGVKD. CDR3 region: CAISERGVGLSNQPQHF. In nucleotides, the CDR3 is TGTGCCATCAGTGAGAGGGGGGTTGGGTTGAGCAATCAGCCCCAGCATTTT.

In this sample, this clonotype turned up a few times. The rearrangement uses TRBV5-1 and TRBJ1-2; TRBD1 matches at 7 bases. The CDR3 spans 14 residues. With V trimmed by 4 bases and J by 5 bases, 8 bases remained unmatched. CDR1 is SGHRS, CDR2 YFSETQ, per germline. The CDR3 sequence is CASSSRQGKYGYTF. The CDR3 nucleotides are TGCGCCAGCAGCAGTAGACAGGGCAAGTATGGCTACACCTTC.

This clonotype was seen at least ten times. The CDR3 is CASSAGDNEQFF. CDR3 in DNA: TGCGCCAGCAGCGCAGGGGACAATGAGCAGTTCTTC. The V and J genes are TRBV5-1 and TRBJ2-1; a weak D match, TRBD1 (6 bases). The length of the CDR3 is 12 residues. Trimming shortened V by 4 bases and J by 5 bases, and 7 bases separated the two germline ends. CDR1 and CDR2 (germline): SGHRS, YFSETQ.

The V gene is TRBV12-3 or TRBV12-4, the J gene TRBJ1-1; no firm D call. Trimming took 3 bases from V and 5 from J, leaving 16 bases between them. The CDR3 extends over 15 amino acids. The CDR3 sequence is CASSFRASRETEAFF. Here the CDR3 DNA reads TGTGCCAGCAGTTTCCGGGCGAGCCGGGAAACTGAAGCTTTCTTT.

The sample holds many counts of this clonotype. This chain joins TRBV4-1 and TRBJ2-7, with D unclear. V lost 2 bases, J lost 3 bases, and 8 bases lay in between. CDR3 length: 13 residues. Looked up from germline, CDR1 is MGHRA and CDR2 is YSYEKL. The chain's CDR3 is CASSQTMDYEQYF. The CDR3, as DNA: TGCGCCAGCAGCCAAACAATGGACTACGAGCAGTACTTC.